The 15 T cell receptor beta chains below come from one sample, sequenced in a study of lung T cells in sarcoidosis with Löfgren's syndrome. TCRdb reprocessed the reads via MiXCR and lists one record per CDR3 protein. The sample has fewer than 25,000 distinct CDR3 sequences, around 20% seen once; the top ten hold more than 0.7%. The sequenced sample was CD4+ T cells from bronchoalveolar lavage. These receptors were obtained from a human donor with sarcoidosis (Löfgren's syndrome or another form), or a control subject (not recorded which).

As to this clonotype: An end of the junction differs from the germline gene, which may be a read error. The chain recombines TRBV19 with TRBJ1-1, with TRBD1 identical over 10 bases. This CDR3 spans 14 amino acids. CDR1 is LNHDA, CDR2 SQIVND, per germline (reference sequence). The CDR3 region is CAISRGQGETEAFF. CDR3 coding DNA: TGTGCCATTAGTAGAGGACAGGGGGAAACTGAAGCTTTCTTT.

This clonotype was seen repeatedly, ten times or more. The genes are TRBV12-3 or TRBV12-4 and TRBJ2-7; 7 bases match TRBD1. The CDR3 is 15 amino acids. The junction had 13 bases not matched to a gene; V was cut back by 6 bases and J by 5 bases. The DNA of the CDR3 is TGTGCCAGCAGCGAGTCCGGGACAGTCCCGAACGAGCAGTACTTC. Its translation: CASSESGTVPNEQYF.

This clonotype occurred a few times. V usage is TRBV5-1 and J usage is TRBJ1-1; D possibly corresponds to TRBD1 (6 bases). The CDR3 is 14 residues long. V lost 3 bases to trimming and J lost 0 bases, with 9 bases between them. Germline V gene lookup returns CDR1 SGHRS and CDR2 YFSETQ. The CDR3 nucleotides are TGCGCCAGCAGCTCAGGGGTCATGAACACTGAAGCTTTCTTT. Protein sequence: CASSSGVMNTEAFF.

This clonotype occurred many times. The chain carries TRBV7-2 and TRBJ2-7, with TRBD2 identical over 7 bases. CDR1 is SGHTA and CDR2 is FQGNSA in the germline V gene. The CDR3 length is 12 residues. V trimming: 5 bases; J trimming: 7 bases; junction bases outside the gene matches: 5. For the CDR3, the DNA is TGTGCCAGCAGCCCTAGCGGAGGGGAGCAGTACTTC. It codes for CASSPSGGEQYF.

This clonotype was counted many times. The chain combines TRBV7-8 with TRBJ2-2; D uncertain. Germline-derived CDR1 and CDR2 are SGHVS and FQNEAQ. The CDR3 is made up of 12 amino acids. The ends were cut back, 5 bases at V and 6 bases at J, with 7 bases in the middle. The CDR3 sequence is CASSKRAGELFF. The CDR3 DNA reads as TGTGCCAGCAGCAAACGCGCCGGGGAGCTGTTTTTT.

A note on this clonotype: Being one base from a much bigger clone, this may be a read error. The chain has TRBV19 and TRBJ1-1, with D hard to call. V was cut by 5 bases and J by 6 bases, with 13 bases left in between. The CDR3 loop spans 13 amino acids. CDR1 and CDR2 from the germline V gene are LNHDA and SQIVND (reference sequence). The CDR3 here is CASSLRPNAEAFF. In DNA, the CDR3 is TGTGCCAGTAGTCTCCGACCCAACGCTGAAGCTTTCTTT.

This clonotype was counted at least ten times. The chain combines TRBV5-4 with TRBJ2-3, with D unclear. Germline-derived CDR1 and CDR2 are SGHNT and YYREEE (reference sequence). This CDR3 region has 12 residues. The V end was cut by 0 bases, the J end by 6 bases, with 5 bases between. The CDR3 coding sequence is TGTGCCAGCAGCTTGGAAGCGGATACGCAGTATTTT. It codes for CASSLEADTQYF.

This clonotype was recorded many times. The chain combines TRBV7-6 with TRBJ2-3; D is unclear. V was clipped by 5 bases and J by 4 bases, with 10 bases between them. Germline CDR1 reads SGHVS; CDR2 reads FNYEAQ. The CDR3 covers 13 residues. This CDR3 is CASSRVGSDTQYF. The CDR3 bases are TGTGCCAGCAGCCGTGTGGGCTCAGATACGCAGTATTTT.

This clonotype was seen more than once but under ten times. J is TRBJ2-7 and V is TRBV5-1, with 12 bases lining up with TRBD2. The trim removed 6 bases at V and 5 bases at J, leaving 12 bases unmatched. The germline V gene encodes CDR1 SGHRS and CDR2 YFSETQ. The CDR3 runs to 16 residues. The CDR3 here is CASTKTGTSGSNEQYF. The CDR3 region has the DNA TGCGCCAGCACAAAAACCGGGACTAGCGGGTCGAACGAGCAGTACTTC.

At least ten counts were recorded for this clonotype. The genes are TRBV19 and TRBJ2-1; tentative D call: TRBD1 (6 bases). The CDR3 length is 14 residues. V was pared by 7 bases and J by 3 bases, with 13 bases between. Germline values: CDR1 LNHDA, CDR2 SQIVND (reference sequence). The CDR3 coding sequence is TGTGCCAGTACTGGGGGCGCCCTCTACAATGAGCAGTTCTTC. Protein: CASTGGALYNEQFF.

This clonotype is deemed medium-sized. The chain uses TRBV20-1 and TRBJ2-3, with D perhaps TRBD2 (5 bases). CDR3 length: 13 amino acids. V was trimmed by 5 bases and J by 7 bases, leaving 16 bases between them. CDR1 is DFQATT, CDR2 SNEGSKA, per germline (reference sequence). The DNA of the CDR3 is TGCAGTGCTGTGGGTCTAGCATCCTATACGCAGTATTTT. Translating it yields CSAVGLASYTQYF.

This clonotype was counted only a few times. V is TRBV19 and J is TRBJ1-5; D unclear. The CDR3 covers 13 residues. V gave up 1 base and J gave up 2 bases, with 3 bases separating them. Germline V gives CDR1 LNHDA, CDR2 SQIVND (reference sequence). The CDR3 DNA is TGTGCCAGTAGTATAGCCGGCAATCAGCCCCAGCATTTT. Translating gives CASSIAGNQPQHF.

This clonotype was seen repeatedly, ten times or more. This chain connects TRBV19 to TRBJ2-1; D uncertain. V lost 0 bases to trimming and J lost 9 bases, with 24 bases between them. This CDR3 region has 18 residues. Germline CDR1 reads LNHDA; CDR2 reads SQIVND (reference sequence). CDR3 in DNA: TGTGCCAGTAGTATAGACTCGACGAGTTTGTCCGGTTGGAGTGAGCAGTTCTTC. It codes for CASSIDSTSLSGWSEQFF.

By sample share, this clonotype is medium-sized. The rearrangement uses TRBV6-6 and TRBJ2-3; no clear D gene. Trimming shortened V by 0 bases and J by 2 bases, and 6 bases separated the two germline ends. There are 14 residues in the CDR3. CDR1 is MNHNY, CDR2 SVGAGI, per germline (reference sequence). The CDR3 region is CASSYSMDTDTQYF. The CDR3 bases are TGTGCCAGCAGTTACTCGATGGACACAGATACGCAGTATTTT.

This clonotype was seen only once. The junction differs from germline at one of its ends, possibly a read error. The chain recombines TRBV9 with TRBJ2-5; TRBD1 aligns across 9 bases. The CDR3 sequence is 15 residues long. Per the germline V gene, CDR1 is SGDLS and CDR2 is YYNGEE. The CDR3 region has the DNA TGTGCCAGCAGCCCCCCCGGGACAGGGAGAGAGGCCCAGTACTTC. This gives the protein CASSPPGTGREAQYF.